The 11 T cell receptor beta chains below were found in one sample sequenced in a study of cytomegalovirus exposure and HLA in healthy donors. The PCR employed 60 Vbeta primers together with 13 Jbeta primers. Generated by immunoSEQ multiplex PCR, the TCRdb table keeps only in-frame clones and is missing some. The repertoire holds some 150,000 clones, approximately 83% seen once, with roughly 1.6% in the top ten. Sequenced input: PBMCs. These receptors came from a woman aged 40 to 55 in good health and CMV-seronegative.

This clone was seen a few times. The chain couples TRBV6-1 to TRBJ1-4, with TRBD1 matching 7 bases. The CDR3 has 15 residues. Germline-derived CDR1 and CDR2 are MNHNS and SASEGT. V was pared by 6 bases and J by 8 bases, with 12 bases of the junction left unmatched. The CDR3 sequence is CASRVQGGGREKLFF. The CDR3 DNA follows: TGTGCCAGCAGGGTGCAAGGGGGCGGCCGGGAAAAACTGTTTTTT.

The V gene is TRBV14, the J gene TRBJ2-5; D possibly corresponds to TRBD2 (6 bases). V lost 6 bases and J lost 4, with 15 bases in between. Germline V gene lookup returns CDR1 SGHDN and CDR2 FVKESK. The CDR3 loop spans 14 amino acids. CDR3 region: CASSKTSPRETQYF. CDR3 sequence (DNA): TGTGCCAGCAGTAAAACTAGCCCCCGAGAGACCCAGTACTTC.

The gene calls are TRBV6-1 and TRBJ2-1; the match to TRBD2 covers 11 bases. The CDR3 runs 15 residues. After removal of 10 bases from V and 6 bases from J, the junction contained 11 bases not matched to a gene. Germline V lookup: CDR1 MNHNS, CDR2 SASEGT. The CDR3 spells CAIRPTSGGSNEQFF. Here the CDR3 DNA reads TGTGCCATCAGACCCACTAGCGGGGGATCCAATGAGCAGTTCTTC.

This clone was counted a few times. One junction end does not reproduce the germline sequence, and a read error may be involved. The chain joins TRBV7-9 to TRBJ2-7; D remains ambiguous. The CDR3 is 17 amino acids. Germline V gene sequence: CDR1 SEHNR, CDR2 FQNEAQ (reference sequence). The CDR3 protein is CSSLLWARTTPGYEQYF. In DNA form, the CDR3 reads TGTTCCAGCCTCCTATGGGCCCGAACCACCCCTGGCTACGAGCAGTACTTC.

The CDR3 spells CASSPTVTGELFF. The CDR3 DNA is TGTGCCAGCAGTCCAACAGTTACCGGGGAGCTGTTTTTT. This rearrangement joins TRBV27 to TRBJ2-2; D is ambiguous. The CDR3 extends over 13 amino acids. Germline lookup yields CDR1 MNHEY and CDR2 SMNVEV (reference sequence). The V gene lost 5 bases and the J gene lost 5 bases, with 9 bases spanning the gap.

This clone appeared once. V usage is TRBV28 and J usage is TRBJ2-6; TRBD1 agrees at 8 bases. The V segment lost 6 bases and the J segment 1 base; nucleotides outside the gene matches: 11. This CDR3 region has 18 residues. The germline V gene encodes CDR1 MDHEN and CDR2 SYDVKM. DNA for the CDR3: TGTGCCAGCAGCCGGGGCGGACAGGGTTCGTCTGGGGCCAACGTCCTGACTTTC. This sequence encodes CASSRGGQGSSGANVLTF.

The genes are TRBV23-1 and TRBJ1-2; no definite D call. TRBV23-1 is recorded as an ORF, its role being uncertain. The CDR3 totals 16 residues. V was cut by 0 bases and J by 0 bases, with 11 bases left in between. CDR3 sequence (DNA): TGCGCCAGCAGTCAATCCCAAAACAGAGCTAACTATGGCTACACCTTC. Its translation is CASSQSQNRANYGYTF.

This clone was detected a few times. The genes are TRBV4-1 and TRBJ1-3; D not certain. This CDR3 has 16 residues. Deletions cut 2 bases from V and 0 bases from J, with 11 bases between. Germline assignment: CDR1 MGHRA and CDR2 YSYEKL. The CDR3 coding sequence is TGCGCCAGCAGCCAACCCCGGCTAGTCTCTGGAAACACCATATATTTT. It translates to CASSQPRLVSGNTIYF.

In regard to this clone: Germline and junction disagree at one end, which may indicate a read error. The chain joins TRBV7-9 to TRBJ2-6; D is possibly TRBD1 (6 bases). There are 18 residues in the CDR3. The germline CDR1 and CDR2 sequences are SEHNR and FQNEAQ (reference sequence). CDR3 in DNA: TGTTCCAGCAGCTTAAGACGTGGACAGAGCTCTGGGGCCAACGTCCTGACTTTC. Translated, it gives CSSSLRRGQSSGANVLTF. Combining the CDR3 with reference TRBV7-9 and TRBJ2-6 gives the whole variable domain DTGVSQNPRHKITKRGQNVTFRCDPISEHNRLYWYRQTLGQGPEFLTYFQNEAQLEKSRLLSDRFSAERPKGSFSTLEIQRTEQGDSAMYLCSSSLRRGQSSGANVLTFGAGSRLTVL.

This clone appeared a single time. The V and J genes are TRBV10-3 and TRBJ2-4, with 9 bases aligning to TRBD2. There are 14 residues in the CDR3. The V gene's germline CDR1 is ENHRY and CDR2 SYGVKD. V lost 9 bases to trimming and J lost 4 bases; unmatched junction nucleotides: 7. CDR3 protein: CAIASGGSKNIQYF. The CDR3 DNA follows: TGTGCCATAGCCAGCGGGGGGTCTAAAAACATTCAGTACTTC.

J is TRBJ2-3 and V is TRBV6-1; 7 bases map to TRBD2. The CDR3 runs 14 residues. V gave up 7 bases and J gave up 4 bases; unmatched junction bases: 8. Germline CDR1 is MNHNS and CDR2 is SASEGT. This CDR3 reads CASIFRGSADTQYF. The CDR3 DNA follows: TGTGCCAGCATCTTTCGCGGGAGTGCAGATACGCAGTATTTT.